This T cell receptor beta chain derives from a study of blood T cell repertoires in COVID-19. A PCR-confirmed or clinician-diagnosed COVID-19 case had contacted exposed participants within 2 weeks of entry. Profiled with immunoSEQ multiplex PCR; TCRdb holds only in-frame clones, not every one. The data contain roughly 400,000 clones, roughly 88% of them singletons. The CDR3 is 14 residues long. The germline V gene has CDR1 SGHVS and CDR2 FQNEAQ. V shed 6 bases and J shed 0 bases, with 11 bases lying between them. The chain has TRBV7-8 and TRBJ1-1; D is ambiguous. Sequenced material: PBMCs or T cells enriched from blood (not recorded which). The TCR was taken from a woman aged 18-29 years who had been exposed to COVID-19. The DNA for the CDR3 is TGTGCCAGCAGAACCGTGGCGGTGAACACTGAAGCTTTCTTT. Its protein product is CASRTVAVNTEAFF.